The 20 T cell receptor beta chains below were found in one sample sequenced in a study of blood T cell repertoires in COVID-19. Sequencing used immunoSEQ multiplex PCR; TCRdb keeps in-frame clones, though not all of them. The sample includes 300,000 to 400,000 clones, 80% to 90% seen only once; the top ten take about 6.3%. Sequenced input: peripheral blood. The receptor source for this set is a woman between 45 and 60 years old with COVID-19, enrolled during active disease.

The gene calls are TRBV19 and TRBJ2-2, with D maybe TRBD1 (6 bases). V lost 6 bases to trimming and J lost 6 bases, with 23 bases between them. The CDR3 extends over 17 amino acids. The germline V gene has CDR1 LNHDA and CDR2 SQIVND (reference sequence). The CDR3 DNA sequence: TGTGCCAGTAGGGAGCTTGGTTTCCAGGGGCAACCCGGGGAGCTGTTTTTT. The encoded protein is CASRELGFQGQPGELFF. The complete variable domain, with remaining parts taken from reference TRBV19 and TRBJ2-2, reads DGGITQSPKYLFRKEGQNVTLSCEQNLNHDAMYWYRQDPGQGLRLIYYSQIVNDFQKGDIAEGYSVSREKKESFPLTVTSAQKNPTAFYLCASRELGFQGQPGELFFGEGSRLTVL.

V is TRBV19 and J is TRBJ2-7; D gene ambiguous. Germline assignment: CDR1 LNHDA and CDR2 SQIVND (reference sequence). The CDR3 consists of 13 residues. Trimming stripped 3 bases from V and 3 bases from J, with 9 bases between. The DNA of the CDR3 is TGTGCCAGTAGTATTTCGGTCCACTACGAGCAGTACTTC. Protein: CASSISVHYEQYF.

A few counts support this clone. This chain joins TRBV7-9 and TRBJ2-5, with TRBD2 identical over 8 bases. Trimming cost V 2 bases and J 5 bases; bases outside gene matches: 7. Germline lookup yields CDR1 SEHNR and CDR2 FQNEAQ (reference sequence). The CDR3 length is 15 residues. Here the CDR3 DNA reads TGTGCCAGCAGCTTAAGGACTAGCAGCGGTGAGACCCAGTACTTC. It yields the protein CASSLRTSSGETQYF.

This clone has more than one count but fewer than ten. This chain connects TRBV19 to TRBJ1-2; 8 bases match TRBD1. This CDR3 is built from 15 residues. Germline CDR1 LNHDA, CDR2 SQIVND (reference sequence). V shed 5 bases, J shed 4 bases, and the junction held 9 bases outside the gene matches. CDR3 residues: CASSGGQGLPYGYTF. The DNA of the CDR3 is TGTGCCAGTAGTGGAGGACAGGGATTACCCTATGGCTACACCTTC.

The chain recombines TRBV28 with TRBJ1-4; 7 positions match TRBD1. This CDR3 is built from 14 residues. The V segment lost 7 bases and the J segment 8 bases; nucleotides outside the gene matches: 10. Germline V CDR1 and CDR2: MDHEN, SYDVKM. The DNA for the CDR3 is TGTGCCAGCAACTTGCCAGGGGGTAGAGAAAAACTGTTTTTT. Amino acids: CASNLPGGREKLFF.

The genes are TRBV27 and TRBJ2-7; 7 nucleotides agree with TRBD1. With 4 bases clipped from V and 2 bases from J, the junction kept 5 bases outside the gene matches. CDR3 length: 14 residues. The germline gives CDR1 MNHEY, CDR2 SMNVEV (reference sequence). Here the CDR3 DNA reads TGTGCCAGCAGTTCCCGGACAGGCCCCTACGAGCAGTACTTC. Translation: CASSSRTGPYEQYF.

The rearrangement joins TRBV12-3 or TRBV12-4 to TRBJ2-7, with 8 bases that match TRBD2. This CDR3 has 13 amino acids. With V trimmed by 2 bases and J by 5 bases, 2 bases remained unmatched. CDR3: CASSLSGSDEQYF. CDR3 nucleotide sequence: TGTGCCAGCAGTTTAAGCGGGAGTGACGAGCAGTACTTC.

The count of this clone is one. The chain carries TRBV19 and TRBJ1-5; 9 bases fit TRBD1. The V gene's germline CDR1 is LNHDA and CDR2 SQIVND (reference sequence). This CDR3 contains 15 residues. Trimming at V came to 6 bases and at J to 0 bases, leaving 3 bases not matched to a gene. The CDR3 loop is CASRWTGVSNQPQHF. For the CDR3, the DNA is TGTGCCAGTAGGTGGACAGGGGTTAGCAATCAGCCCCAGCATTTT.

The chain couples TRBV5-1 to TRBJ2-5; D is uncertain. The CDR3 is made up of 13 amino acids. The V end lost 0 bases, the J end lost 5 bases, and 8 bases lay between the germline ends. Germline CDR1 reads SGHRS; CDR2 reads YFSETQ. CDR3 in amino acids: CASSLGVLETQYF. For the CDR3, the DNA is TGCGCCAGCAGCTTGGGCGTGTTGGAGACCCAGTACTTC.

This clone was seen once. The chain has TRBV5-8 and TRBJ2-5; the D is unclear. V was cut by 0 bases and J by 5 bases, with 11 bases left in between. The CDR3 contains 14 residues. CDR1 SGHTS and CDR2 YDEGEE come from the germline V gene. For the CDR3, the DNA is TGTGCCAGCAGCTTGGGATCCCACTGGGAGACCCAGTACTTC. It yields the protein CASSLGSHWETQYF.

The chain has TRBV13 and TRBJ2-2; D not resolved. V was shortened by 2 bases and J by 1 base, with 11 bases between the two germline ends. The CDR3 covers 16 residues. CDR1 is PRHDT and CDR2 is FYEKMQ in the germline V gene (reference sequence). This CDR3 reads CASSLKADLNTGELFF. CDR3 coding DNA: TGTGCCAGCAGCTTAAAGGCGGATCTGAACACCGGGGAGCTGTTTTTT. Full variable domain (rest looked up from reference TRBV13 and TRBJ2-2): AAGVIQSPRHLIKEKRETATLKCYPIPRHDTVYWYQQGPGQDPQFLISFYEKMQSDKGSIPDRFSAQQFSDYHSELNMSSLELGDSALYFCASSLKADLNTGELFFGEGSRLTVL.

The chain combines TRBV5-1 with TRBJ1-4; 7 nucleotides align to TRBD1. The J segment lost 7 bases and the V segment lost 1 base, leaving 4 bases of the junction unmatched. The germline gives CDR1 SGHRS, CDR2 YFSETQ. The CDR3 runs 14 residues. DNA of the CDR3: TGCGCCAGCAGCTTGACAGGGGCAGGTGAAAAACTGTTTTTT. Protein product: CASSLTGAGEKLFF.

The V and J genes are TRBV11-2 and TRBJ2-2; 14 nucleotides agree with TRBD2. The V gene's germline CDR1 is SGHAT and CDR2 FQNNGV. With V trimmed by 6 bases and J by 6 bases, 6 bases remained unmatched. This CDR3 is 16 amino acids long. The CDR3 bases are TGTGCCAGCAGAGGACTAGCGGGAGGAGTGTCCGGGGAGCTGTTTTTT. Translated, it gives CASRGLAGGVSGELFF.

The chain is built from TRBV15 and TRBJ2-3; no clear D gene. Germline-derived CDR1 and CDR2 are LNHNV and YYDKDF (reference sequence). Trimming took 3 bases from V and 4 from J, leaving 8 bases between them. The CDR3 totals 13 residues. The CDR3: CATSSGSSDTQYF. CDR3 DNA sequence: TGTGCCACCAGCAGCGGGTCCTCAGATACGCAGTATTTT.

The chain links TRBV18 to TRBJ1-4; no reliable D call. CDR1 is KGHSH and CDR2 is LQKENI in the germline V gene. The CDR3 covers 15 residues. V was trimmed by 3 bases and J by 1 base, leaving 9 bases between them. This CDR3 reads CASSPGEGTNEKLFF. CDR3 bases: TGTGCCAGCTCACCTGGAGAGGGAACTAATGAAAAACTGTTTTTT.

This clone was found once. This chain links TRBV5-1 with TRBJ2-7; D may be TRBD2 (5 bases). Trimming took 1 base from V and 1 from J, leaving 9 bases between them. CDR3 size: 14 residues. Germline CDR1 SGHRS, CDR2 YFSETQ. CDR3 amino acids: CASSLRLASYEQYF. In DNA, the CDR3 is TGCGCCAGCAGCTTGCGCCTAGCTTCCTACGAGCAGTACTTC.

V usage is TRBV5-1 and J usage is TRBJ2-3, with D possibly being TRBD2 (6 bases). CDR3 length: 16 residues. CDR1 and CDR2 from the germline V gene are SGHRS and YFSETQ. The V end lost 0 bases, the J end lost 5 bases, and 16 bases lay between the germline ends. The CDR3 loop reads CASSLDSQRRGDTQYF. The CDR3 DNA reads TGCGCCAGCAGCTTGGATTCACAACGGAGGGGAGATACGCAGTATTTT.

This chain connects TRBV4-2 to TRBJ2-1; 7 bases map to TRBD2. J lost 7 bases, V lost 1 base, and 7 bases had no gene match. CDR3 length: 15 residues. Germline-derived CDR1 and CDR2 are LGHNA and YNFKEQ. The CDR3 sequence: CASSQGGRGDNEQFF. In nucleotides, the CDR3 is TGTGCCAGCAGCCAAGGTGGGAGGGGTGATAATGAGCAGTTCTTC.

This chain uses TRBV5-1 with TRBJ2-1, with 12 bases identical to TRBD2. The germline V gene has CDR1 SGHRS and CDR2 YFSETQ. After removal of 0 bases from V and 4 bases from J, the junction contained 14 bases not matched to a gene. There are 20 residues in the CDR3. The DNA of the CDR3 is TGCGCCAGCAGCTTGGCGCGGGACGGGGCTAGCGGGAGGGGGTACAATGAGCAGTTCTTC. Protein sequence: CASSLARDGASGRGYNEQFF.

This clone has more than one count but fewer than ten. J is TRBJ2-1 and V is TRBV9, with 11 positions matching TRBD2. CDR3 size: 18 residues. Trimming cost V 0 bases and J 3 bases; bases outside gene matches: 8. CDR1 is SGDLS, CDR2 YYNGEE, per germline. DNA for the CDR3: TGTGCCAGCAGCGTAGGAACCGGGACTAGCGGCGTCTACAATGAGCAGTTCTTC. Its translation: CASSVGTGTSGVYNEQFF.